The entry that follows covers one T cell receptor beta chain sequence. The sample belongs to a study of blood T cells in healthy people across ages. V lost 3 bases and J 2 bases, leaving 12 bases between the germline ends. CDR3 length: 15 residues. The germline V gene encodes CDR1 SGHAT and CDR2 FQNNGV. Next came a second PCR, run for roughly 7 to 12 cycles, which used a sample-barcoded 5' primer along with a J-beta primer mix. TCRdb re-called the 5' RACE reads through MiXCR, storing one row per CDR3 protein. The sample lists 600,000 to 650,000 distinct CDR3 sequences, roughly 50% occurring once. Every sample yielded at least 6 million isolated PBMCs.

This TCR came from a man between 60 and 75 years old in good health. Sequencing was performed on blood. The chain couples TRBV11-2 to TRBJ2-3; maybe TRBD2 (6 bases). CDR3 bases: TGTGCCAGCAGCTTCTCCGGGGGAATCACAGATACGCAGTATTTT. Protein product: CASSFSGGITDTQYF.